This passage covers 13 T cell receptor beta chains from one sample sequenced in a study of T cells in localized non-small cell lung cancer. Some clones are missing from TCRdb's copy, which holds only in-frame ones; the method was immunoSEQ multiplex PCR. The profile shows under 15,000 clones, over 65% of them singletons. The material sequenced was peripheral blood, taken before any cancer treatment. Every receptor here comes from a male donor aged 60 or over with stage I squamous cell lung carcinoma.

This rearrangement joins TRBV5-6 to TRBJ2-7; a weak D match, TRBD2 (5 bases). The ends were cut back, 5 bases at V and 3 bases at J, with 21 bases in the middle. The CDR3 loop spans 16 amino acids. Per germline, CDR1 SGHDT and CDR2 YYEEEE. CDR3 region: CASSTLKIIGNYEQYF. DNA for the CDR3: TGTGCCAGCAGTACTTTGAAGATTATCGGGAACTACGAGCAGTACTTC. Full variable domain (rest looked up from reference TRBV5-6 and TRBJ2-7): DAGVTQSPTHLIKTRGQQVTLRCSPKSGHDTVSWYQQALGQGPQFIFQYYEEEERQRGNFPDRFSGHQFPNYSSELNVNALLLGDSALYLCASSTLKIIGNYEQYFGPGTRLTVT.

This clone was detected only once. This rearrangement joins TRBV2 to TRBJ1-5; the D gene is possibly TRBD1 (5 bases). V lost 8 bases to trimming and J lost 4 bases, with 15 bases between them. CDR1 and CDR2 from the germline V gene are SNHLY and FYNNEI. The CDR3 has 14 amino acids. The chain's CDR3 is CASGGRGENQPQHF. CDR3 DNA sequence: TGTGCCAGCGGTGGACGGGGGGAGAATCAGCCCCAGCATTTT.

The chain has TRBV5-1 and TRBJ1-4, with TRBD1 matching 8 bases. CDR3 length equals 16 residues. Germline-derived CDR1 and CDR2 are SGHRS and YFSETQ. The V segment lost 5 bases and the J segment 5 bases; nucleotides outside the gene matches: 11. This CDR3 reads CASSSAQGDKNEKLFF. The CDR3 DNA reads as TGCGCCAGCAGTTCCGCACAGGGGGACAAAAATGAAAAACTGTTTTTT.

As regards this clone: The junction and the germline gene differ at one end; a read error may be behind it. This chain links TRBV7-6 with TRBJ2-5; no clear D gene. CDR3 length: 14 residues. CDR1 and CDR2 from the germline V gene are SGHVS and FNYEAQ. CDR3 loop: CASSLATEQGTQYF. The CDR3 DNA is TGTGCCAGCAGCTTAGCTACGGAACAAGGGACCCAGTACTTC.

This chain joins TRBV27 and TRBJ2-7, with D unresolved. Trimming shortened V by 6 bases and J by 6 bases, and 12 bases separated the two germline ends. This CDR3 has 12 amino acids. Germline lookup yields CDR1 MNHEY and CDR2 SMNVEV (reference sequence). The DNA for the CDR3 is TGTGCCAGCAGCCTCCGGACCGGCGAGCAGTACTTC. It codes for CASSLRTGEQYF.

The chain combines TRBV12-5 with TRBJ2-3; tentative D call: TRBD2 (6 bases). CDR1 is LGHNT, CDR2 FRNRAP, per germline. Deletions cut 1 base from V and 1 base from J, with 9 bases between. This CDR3 is 15 amino acids long. This chain's CDR3 is CASGLGSGGTDTQYF. Here the CDR3 DNA reads TGTGCTAGTGGTTTGGGCTCGGGGGGCACAGATACGCAGTATTTT.

The chain has TRBV30 and TRBJ2-2, with unresolved D. The CDR3 is 13 amino acids. V was clipped by 3 bases and J by 8 bases, with 13 bases between them. Germline V gene lookup returns CDR1 GTSNPN and CDR2 SVGIG (reference sequence). This CDR3 is CAWSTRREGELFF. The CDR3 DNA reads TGTGCCTGGAGCACCAGGCGAGAAGGGGAGCTGTTTTTT.

This clone was seen more than once but under ten times. The chain couples TRBV7-2 to TRBJ2-7, with D unresolved. The CDR3 spans 16 residues. Deletions cut 5 bases from V and 2 bases from J, with 19 bases between. Germline assignment: CDR1 SGHTA and CDR2 FQGNSA. CDR3 in DNA: TGTGCCAGCAGCACCGAAGGACGTACCAGAGCCTACGAGCAGTACTTC. The encoded protein is CASSTEGRTRAYEQYF.

The rearrangement joins TRBV4-1 to TRBJ2-7, with 7 bases aligning to TRBD2. The CDR3 length is 15 residues. The J segment lost 2 bases and the V segment lost 4 bases, leaving 8 bases of the junction unmatched. The germline gives CDR1 MGHRA, CDR2 YSYEKL. CDR3 sequence: CASSPTGTITYEQYF. CDR3 sequence (DNA): TGCGCCAGCAGCCCCACCGGGACTATCACCTACGAGCAGTACTTC.

The genes are TRBV28 and TRBJ1-1; D not certain. CDR3 length equals 15 residues. V lost 8 bases and J lost 0, with 16 bases in between. CDR1 is MDHEN, CDR2 SYDVKM, per germline. The CDR3 DNA follows: TGTGCCAGCTGTAGGACGTCCCCCATGAACACTGAAGCTTTCTTT. As protein: CASCRTSPMNTEAFF.

The rearrangement uses TRBV30 and TRBJ1-2; 9 bases are shared with TRBD1. The CDR3 has 12 amino acids. V dropped 2 bases and J dropped 11; count of bases not matched to a gene: 6. The germline V gene encodes CDR1 GTSNPN and CDR2 SVGIG (reference sequence). CDR3 bases: TGTGCCTGGAGTTCGACAGGGGGGCGGTACACCTTC. Encoded protein: CAWSSTGGRYTF.

This chain connects TRBV15 to TRBJ2-3; 10 bases line up with TRBD2. The trim removed 3 bases at V and 9 bases at J, leaving 12 bases unmatched. This CDR3 comprises 16 residues. Per germline, CDR1 LNHNV and CDR2 YYDKDF (reference sequence). The CDR3: CATSRDIAGGLRTQYF. CDR3 sequence (DNA): TGTGCCACCAGCAGGGATATAGCGGGAGGACTGCGAACGCAGTATTTT.

This chain joins TRBV5-1 and TRBJ2-2; weak D call: TRBD1 (5 bases). The CDR3 has 15 amino acids. Trimming took 1 base from V and 1 from J, leaving 8 bases between them. Germline V gene data show CDR1 as SGHRS and CDR2 as YFSETQ. CDR3 coding DNA: TGCGCCAGCAGCTTGTACCAGGGGAACACCGGGGAGCTGTTTTTT. This translates into CASSLYQGNTGELFF.